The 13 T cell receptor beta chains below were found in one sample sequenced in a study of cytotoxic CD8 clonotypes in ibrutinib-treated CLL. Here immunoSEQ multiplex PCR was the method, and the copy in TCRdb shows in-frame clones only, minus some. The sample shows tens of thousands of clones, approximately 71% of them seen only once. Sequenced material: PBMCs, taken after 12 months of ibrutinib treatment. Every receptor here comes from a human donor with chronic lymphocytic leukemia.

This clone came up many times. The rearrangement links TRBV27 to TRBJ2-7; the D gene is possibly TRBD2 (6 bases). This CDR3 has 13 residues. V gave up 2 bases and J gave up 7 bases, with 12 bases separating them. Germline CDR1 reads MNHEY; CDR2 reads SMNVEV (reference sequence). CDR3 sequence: CASSLSPGSEQYF. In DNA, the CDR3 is TGTGCCAGCAGTTTAAGTCCCGGGAGTGAGCAGTACTTC.

CDR3 sequence reads: CASSWGTSYEQFF. CDR3 nucleotide sequence: TGTGCCAGCAGCTGGGGGACTAGCTATGAGCAGTTCTTC. The V gene is TRBV11-3, the J gene TRBJ2-1; TRBD2 matches at 9 bases. With 4 bases clipped from V and 8 bases from J, the junction kept 3 bases outside the gene matches. Germline-derived CDR1 and CDR2 are SGHNT and YENEEA. This CDR3 has 13 residues.

The CDR3: CASGQGASQPQHF. CDR3 nucleotide sequence: TGTGCCAGCGGCCAGGGGGCCAGTCAGCCCCAGCATTTT. The chain uses TRBV6-1 and TRBJ1-5, with 8 positions matching TRBD1. V was clipped by 8 bases and J by 6 bases; unmatched bases: 6. The CDR3 is 13 amino acids. Germline V gene sequence: CDR1 MNHNS, CDR2 SASEGT.

In DNA form, the CDR3 reads TGTGCCAGCGGTGGGTTGGGGTTCACAGATACGCAGTATTTT. Protein product: CASGGLGFTDTQYF. V is TRBV6-1 and J is TRBJ2-3, with no clear D. Germline V gives CDR1 MNHNS, CDR2 SASEGT. Trimming took off 8 bases at V and 2 bases at J, with 14 bases between the two ends. The CDR3 covers 14 residues.

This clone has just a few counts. CDR3 DNA: TGTGCCAGCAGATCAACAGGGGGCTTTACTGGCTACACCTTC. Amino acid sequence: CASRSTGGFTGYTF. J is TRBJ1-2 and V is TRBV28; the match to TRBD1 covers 9 bases. The CDR3 consists of 14 residues. With V trimmed by 6 bases and J by 7 bases, 9 bases remained unmatched. CDR1 MDHEN and CDR2 SYDVKM come from the germline V gene.

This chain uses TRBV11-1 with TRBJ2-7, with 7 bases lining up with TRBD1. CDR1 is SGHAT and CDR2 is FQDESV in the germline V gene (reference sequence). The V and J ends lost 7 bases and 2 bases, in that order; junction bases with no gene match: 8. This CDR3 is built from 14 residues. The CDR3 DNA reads TGTGCCAGCAACACAGGGGCCAGCACCTACGAGCAGTACTTC. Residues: CASNTGASTYEQYF.

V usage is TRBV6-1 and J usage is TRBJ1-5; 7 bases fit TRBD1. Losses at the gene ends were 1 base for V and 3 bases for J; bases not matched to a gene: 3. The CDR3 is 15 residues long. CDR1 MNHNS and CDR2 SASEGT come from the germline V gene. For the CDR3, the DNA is TGTGCCAGCAGTGAAGGAGACAGGGCCAATCAGCCCCAGCATTTT. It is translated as CASSEGDRANQPQHF.

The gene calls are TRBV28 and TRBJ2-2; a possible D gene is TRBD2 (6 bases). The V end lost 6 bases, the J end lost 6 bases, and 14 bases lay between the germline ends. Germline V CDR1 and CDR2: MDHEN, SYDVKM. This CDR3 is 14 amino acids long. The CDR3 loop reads CASRAAGIPGELFF. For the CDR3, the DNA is TGTGCCAGCAGAGCAGCGGGCATACCCGGGGAGCTGTTTTTT.

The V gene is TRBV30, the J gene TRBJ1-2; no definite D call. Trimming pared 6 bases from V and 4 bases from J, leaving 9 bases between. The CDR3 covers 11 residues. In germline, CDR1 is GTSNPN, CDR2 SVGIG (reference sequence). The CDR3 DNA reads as TGTGCCTGTAGTAAGACCTATGGCTACACCTTC. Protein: CACSKTYGYTF.

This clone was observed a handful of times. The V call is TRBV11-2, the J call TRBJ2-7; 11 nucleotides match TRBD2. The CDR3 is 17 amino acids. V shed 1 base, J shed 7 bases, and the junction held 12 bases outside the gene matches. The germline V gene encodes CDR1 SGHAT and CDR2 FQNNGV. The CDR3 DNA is TGTGCCAGCAGCTTAGGGTTTCTAGCGGGAGGTTCGGGGGAGCAGTACTTC. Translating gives CASSLGFLAGGSGEQYF.

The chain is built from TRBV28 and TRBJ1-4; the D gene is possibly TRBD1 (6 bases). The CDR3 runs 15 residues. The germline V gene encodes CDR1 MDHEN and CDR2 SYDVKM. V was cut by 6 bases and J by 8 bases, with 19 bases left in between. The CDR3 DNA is TGTGCCAGCAGCCACGGGACACTCTCGGTGGAAAAACTGTTTTTT. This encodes CASSHGTLSVEKLFF.

CDR3 bases: TGTGCCAGCAAACGGGCGGGCTCAACCTACGAGCAGTACTTC. It encodes CASKRAGSTYEQYF. This sequence joins TRBV6-5 and TRBJ2-7, with D possibly being TRBD2 (5 bases). Trimming took 7 bases from V and 2 from J, leaving 15 bases between them. The CDR3 sequence is 14 residues long. Per germline, CDR1 MNHEY and CDR2 SVGAGI.

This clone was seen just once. Here the CDR3 reads CASKATGAPYEQYF. In DNA, the CDR3 is TGTGCCAGCAAAGCGACAGGGGCGCCTTACGAGCAGTACTTC. This chain joins TRBV27 and TRBJ2-7, with 8 bases aligning to TRBD1. The CDR3 covers 14 residues. Germline lookup yields CDR1 MNHEY and CDR2 SMNVEV (reference sequence). After removal of 7 bases from V and 4 bases from J, the junction contained 9 bases not matched to a gene.